These 7 T cell receptor beta chains originate from one sample sequenced in a study of blood T cell repertoires in COVID-19 (dated by TCRdb to about 2020). Library preparation employed the immunoSEQ multiplex PCR assay. This is the immuneACCESS table as TCRdb keeps it, with only in-frame sequences that have V and J called. A part of the clones is gone; compared with another copy, unresolved V genes explain less than half, and the rest is unexplained. The sample data list about 150,000 clones, and around 89% of these were observed just once. Roughly 15% of the sample is in the top ten clones. Sequenced input: peripheral blood. All receptors come from a woman aged 40 to 49 with acute or convalescent COVID-19.

The chain is built from TRBV24-1 and TRBJ2-3; weak D call: TRBD1 (5 bases). V was clipped by 0 bases and J by 6 bases, with 15 bases between them. CDR3 size: 16 residues. Germline V lookup: CDR1 KGHDR, CDR2 SFDVKD. This chain's CDR3 is CATSDLAGSGYDTQYF. CDR3 sequence (DNA): TGTGCCACCAGTGATTTGGCAGGGTCGGGTTACGATACGCAGTATTTT.

In DNA, the CDR3 is TGTGCCAGCAGCGTAGAAATGGGAGAGACCACTGAAGCTTTCTTT. This encodes CASSVEMGETTEAFF. The V gene is TRBV9, the J gene TRBJ1-1; D is unresolved. This CDR3 has 15 amino acids. CDR1 and CDR2 from the germline V gene are SGDLS and YYNGEE. Trimming cost V 0 bases and J 4 bases, with 13 bases left between them.

This chain uses TRBV4-1 with TRBJ1-4; 8 nucleotides agree with TRBD1. The V gene end was trimmed by 7 bases and the J gene end by 8 bases; junction bases not matched to a gene: 15. This CDR3 is built from 16 residues. CDR1 and CDR2 from the germline V gene are MGHRA and YSYEKL. CDR3 coding DNA: TGCGCCAGCAAGATCTCTGAGGGGCAGGGGGCGGAAAAACTGTTTTTT. Its translation is CASKISEGQGAEKLFF.

J is TRBJ1-6 and V is TRBV3-1 (or the pseudogene TRBV3-2); D perhaps matches TRBD1 (5 bases). The germline V and J ends were trimmed by 4 bases and 10 bases, with 11 bases remaining between them. The germline V gene encodes CDR1 LGHDT and CDR2 YNNKEL (reference sequence). CDR3 size: 13 residues. CDR3 region: CASSPQVSSPLHF. The CDR3 nucleotides are TGTGCCAGCAGCCCACAGGTATCCTCACCCCTCCACTTT.

This clone was found a few times. This chain links TRBV27 with TRBJ2-3, with TRBD2 matching over 13 bases. CDR3 length: 17 amino acids. Germline lookup yields CDR1 MNHEY and CDR2 SMNVEV (reference sequence). V shed 4 bases, J shed 4 bases, and the junction held 8 bases outside the gene matches. The CDR3 coding sequence is TGTGCCAGCAGTTCAAGGACTAGCGGGAGTCGGGCAGATACGCAGTATTTT. Its protein product is CASSSRTSGSRADTQYF.

In this sample, this clone turned up once. CDR3 in amino acids: CASSPGTGPETQYF. The CDR3 nucleotides read TGTGCCAGCAGCCCCGGGACAGGGCCAGAGACCCAGTACTTC. J is TRBJ2-5 and V is TRBV7-2, with TRBD1 matching 9 bases. Trimming took 5 bases from V and 4 from J; bases not matched to a gene: 5. Germline V gene lookup returns CDR1 SGHTA and CDR2 FQGNSA. The CDR3 is 14 amino acids.

This clone was detected only once. This sequence joins TRBV2 and TRBJ1-2, with 10 bases that match TRBD1. CDR1 and CDR2 (germline): SNHLY, FYNNEI. V dropped 8 bases and J dropped 7; count of bases not matched to a gene: 16. The CDR3 is made up of 16 amino acids. The CDR3, as DNA: TGTGCCAGCTTTCTTTTTCTGACAGGGGGCAGCTTTGGCTACACCTTC. Residues: CASFLFLTGGSFGYTF.